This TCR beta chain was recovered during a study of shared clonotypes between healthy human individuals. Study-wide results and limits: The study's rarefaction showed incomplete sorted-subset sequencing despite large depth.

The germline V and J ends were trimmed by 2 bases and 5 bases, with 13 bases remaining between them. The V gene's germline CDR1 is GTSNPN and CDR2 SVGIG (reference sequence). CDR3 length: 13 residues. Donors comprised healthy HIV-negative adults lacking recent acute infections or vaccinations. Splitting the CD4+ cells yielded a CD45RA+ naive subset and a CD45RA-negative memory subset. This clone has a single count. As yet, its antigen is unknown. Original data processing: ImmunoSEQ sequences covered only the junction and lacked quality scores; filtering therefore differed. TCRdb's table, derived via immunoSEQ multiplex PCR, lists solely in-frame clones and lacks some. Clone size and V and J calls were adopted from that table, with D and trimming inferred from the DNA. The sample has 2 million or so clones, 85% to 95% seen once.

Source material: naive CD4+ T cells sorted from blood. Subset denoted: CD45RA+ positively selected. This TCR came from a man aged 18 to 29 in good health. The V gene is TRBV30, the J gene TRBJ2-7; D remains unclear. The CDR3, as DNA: TGTGCCTGGAGTCCCCCGGTGGGCCACGAGCAGTACTTC. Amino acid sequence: CAWSPPVGHEQYF.